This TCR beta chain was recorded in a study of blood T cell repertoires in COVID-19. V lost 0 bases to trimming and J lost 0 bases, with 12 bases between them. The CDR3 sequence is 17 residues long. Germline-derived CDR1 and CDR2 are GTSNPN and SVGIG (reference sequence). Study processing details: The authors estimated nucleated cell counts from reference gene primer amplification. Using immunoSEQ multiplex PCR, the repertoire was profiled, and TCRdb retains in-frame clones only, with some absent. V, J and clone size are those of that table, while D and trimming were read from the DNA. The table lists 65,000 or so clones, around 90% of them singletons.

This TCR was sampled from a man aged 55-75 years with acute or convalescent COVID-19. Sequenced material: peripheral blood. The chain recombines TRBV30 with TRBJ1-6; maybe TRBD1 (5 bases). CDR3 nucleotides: TGTGCCTGGAGTGTACGGGGGGGACTCTCCTATAATTCACCCCTCCACTTT. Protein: CAWSVRGGLSYNSPLHF.